These 2 T cell receptor beta chains came from one sample sequenced in a study of CD8 T cells in ankylosing spondylitis. TCRdb reprocessed the 5' RACE reads via MiXCR and lists one record per CDR3 protein. The data contain 150,000 to 250,000 distinct CDR3 sequences, around 13% of them singletons. The sequenced sample was blood, either unsorted or a sorted T cell fraction (not recorded which). The receptors derive from a male donor with ankylosing spondylitis or in good health (not recorded which).

The rearrangement joins TRBV19 to TRBJ2-7, with D uncertain. This CDR3 is built from 12 residues. V lost 7 bases and J 6 bases, leaving 13 bases between the germline ends. Germline V gives CDR1 LNHDA, CDR2 SQIVND (reference sequence). CDR3: CASTPDRGEQYF. For the CDR3, the DNA is TGTGCCAGTACCCCTGATCGAGGCGAGCAGTACTTC. The whole variable domain, remainder taken from reference TRBV19 and TRBJ2-7, is DGGITQSPKYLFRKEGQNVTLSCEQNLNHDAMYWYRQDPGQGLRLIYYSQIVNDFQKGDIAEGYSVSREKKESFPLTVTSAQKNPTAFYLCASTPDRGEQYFGPGTRLTVT.

The V gene is TRBV4-1, the J gene TRBJ2-7; D not certain. Germline V gene sequence: CDR1 MGHRA, CDR2 YSYEKL. The CDR3 covers 13 residues. Deletions cut 3 bases from V and 2 bases from J, with 8 bases between. The CDR3 coding sequence is TGCGCCAGCAGCCAGACCCCCACCTACGAGCAGTACTTC. Amino acid sequence: CASSQTPTYEQYF.